This note documents a single TCR beta chain sequence. This entry is derived from a study of blood T cell repertoires in COVID-19. Method: immunoSEQ multiplex PCR; TCRdb's copy keeps in-frame clones and lacks some. This table holds about 300,000 clones, around four fifths found once. Trimming left V 0 bases short and J 5 bases short, with 8 bases between. The CDR3 is made up of 13 amino acids. CDR1 and CDR2 from the germline V gene are LGHNA and YSLEER. This chain links TRBV4-3 with TRBJ2-7, with a weak D call TRBD2 (6 bases). The clonotype was recovered from a woman between 45 and 60 years old with acute or convalescent COVID-19. Sequencing input: peripheral blood. Here the CDR3 DNA reads TGCGCCAGCAGCCAAGAGGAGGGAGACGAGCAGTACTTC. Protein: CASSQEEGDEQYF.